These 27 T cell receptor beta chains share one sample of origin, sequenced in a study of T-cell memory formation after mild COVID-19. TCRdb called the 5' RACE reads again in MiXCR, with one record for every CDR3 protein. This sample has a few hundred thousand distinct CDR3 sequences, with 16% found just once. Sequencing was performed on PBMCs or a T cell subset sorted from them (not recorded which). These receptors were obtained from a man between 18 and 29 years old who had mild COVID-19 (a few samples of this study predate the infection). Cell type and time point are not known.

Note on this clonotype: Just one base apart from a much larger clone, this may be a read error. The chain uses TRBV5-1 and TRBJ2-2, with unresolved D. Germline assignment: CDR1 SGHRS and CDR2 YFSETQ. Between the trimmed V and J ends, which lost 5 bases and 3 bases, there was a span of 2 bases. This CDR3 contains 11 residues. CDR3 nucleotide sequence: TGCGCCAGCAGGTACACCGGGGAGCTGTTTTTT. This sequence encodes CASRYTGELFF.

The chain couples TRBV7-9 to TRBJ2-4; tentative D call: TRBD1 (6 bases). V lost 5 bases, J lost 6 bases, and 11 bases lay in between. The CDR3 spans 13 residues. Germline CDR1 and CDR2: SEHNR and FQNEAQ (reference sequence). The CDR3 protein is CASSPRTANIQYF. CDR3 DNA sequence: TGTGCCAGCAGCCCACGGACAGCAAACATTCAGTACTTC.

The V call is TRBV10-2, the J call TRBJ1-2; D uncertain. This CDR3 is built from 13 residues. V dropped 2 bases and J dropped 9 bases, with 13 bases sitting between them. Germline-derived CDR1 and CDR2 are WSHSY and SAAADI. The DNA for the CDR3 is TGCGCCAGCAGTGAGCTCAGTGGAGAGAGCTACACCTTC. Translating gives CASSELSGESYTF.

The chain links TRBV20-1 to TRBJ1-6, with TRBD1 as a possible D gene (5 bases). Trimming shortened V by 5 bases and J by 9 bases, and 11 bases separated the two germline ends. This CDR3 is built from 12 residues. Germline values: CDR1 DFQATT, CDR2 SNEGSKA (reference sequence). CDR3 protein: CSARSGSSPLHF. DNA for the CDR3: TGCAGTGCTCGCTCAGGGAGTTCACCCCTCCACTTT.

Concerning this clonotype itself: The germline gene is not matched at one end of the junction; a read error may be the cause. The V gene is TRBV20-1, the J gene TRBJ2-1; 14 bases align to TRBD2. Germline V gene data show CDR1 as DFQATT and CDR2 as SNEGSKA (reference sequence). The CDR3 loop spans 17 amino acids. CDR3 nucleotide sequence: TGCAGTGCTAGTGGACTAGCGGGGGGCACCTCCTACACTGAGCAGTTCTTC. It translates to CSASGLAGGTSYTEQFF.

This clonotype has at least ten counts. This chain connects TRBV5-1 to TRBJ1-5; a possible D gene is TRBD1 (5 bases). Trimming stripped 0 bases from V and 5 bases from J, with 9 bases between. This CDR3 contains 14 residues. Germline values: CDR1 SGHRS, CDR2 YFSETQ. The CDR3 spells CASSLEAGYQPQHF. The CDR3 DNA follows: TGCGCCAGCAGCTTGGAGGCAGGGTATCAGCCCCAGCATTTT.

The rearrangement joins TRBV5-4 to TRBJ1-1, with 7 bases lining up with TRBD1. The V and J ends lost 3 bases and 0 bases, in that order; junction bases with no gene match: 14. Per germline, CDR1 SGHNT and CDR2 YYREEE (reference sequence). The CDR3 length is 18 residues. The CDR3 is CASSSRRGMDVMNTEAFF. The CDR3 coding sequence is TGTGCCAGCAGCTCTCGCAGGGGGATGGACGTTATGAACACTGAAGCTTTCTTT.

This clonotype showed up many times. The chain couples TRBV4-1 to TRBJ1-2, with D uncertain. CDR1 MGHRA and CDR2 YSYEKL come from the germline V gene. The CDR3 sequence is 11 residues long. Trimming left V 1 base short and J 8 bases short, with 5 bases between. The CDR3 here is CASSQGRGYTF. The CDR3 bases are TGCGCCAGCAGCCAAGGCCGGGGCTACACCTTC.

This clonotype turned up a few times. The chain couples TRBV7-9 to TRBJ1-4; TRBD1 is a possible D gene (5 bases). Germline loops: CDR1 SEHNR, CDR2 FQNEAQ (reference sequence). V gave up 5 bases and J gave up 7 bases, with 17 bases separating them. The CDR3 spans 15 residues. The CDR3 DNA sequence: TGTGCCAGCAGCCAGACGCAGCAGGGCTTTGAAAAACTGTTTTTT. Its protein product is CASSQTQQGFEKLFF. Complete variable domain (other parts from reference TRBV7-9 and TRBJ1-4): DTGVSQNPRHKITKRGQNVTFRCDPISEHNRLYWYRQTLGQGPEFLTYFQNEAQLEKSRLLSDRFSAERPKGSFSTLEIQRTEQGDSAMYLCASSQTQQGFEKLFFGSGTQLSVL.

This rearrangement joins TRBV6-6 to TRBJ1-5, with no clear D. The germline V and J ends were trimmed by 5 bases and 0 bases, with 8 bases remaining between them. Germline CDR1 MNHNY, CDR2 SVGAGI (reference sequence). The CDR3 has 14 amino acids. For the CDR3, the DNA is TGTGCCAGCAGTCCCAAGGTTAGCAATCAGCCCCAGCATTTT. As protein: CASSPKVSNQPQHF.

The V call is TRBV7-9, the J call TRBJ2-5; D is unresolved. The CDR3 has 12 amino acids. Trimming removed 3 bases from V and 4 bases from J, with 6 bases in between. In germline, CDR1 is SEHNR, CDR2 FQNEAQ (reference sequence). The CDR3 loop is CASSFGPETQYF. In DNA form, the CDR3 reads TGTGCCAGCAGCTTTGGCCCAGAGACCCAGTACTTC.

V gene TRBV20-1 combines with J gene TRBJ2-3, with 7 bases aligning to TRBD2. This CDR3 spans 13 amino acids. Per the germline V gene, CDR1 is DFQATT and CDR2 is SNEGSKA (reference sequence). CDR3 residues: CSSYGGGTDTQYF. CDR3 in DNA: TGCAGCTCATACGGCGGGGGAACAGATACGCAGTATTTT.

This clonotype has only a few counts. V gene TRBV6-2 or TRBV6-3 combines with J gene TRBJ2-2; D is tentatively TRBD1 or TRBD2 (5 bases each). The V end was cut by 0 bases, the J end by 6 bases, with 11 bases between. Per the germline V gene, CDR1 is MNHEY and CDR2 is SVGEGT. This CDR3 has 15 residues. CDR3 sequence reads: CASSYSRDGAGELFF. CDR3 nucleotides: TGTGCCAGCAGTTACTCTCGGGACGGCGCCGGGGAGCTGTTTTTT.

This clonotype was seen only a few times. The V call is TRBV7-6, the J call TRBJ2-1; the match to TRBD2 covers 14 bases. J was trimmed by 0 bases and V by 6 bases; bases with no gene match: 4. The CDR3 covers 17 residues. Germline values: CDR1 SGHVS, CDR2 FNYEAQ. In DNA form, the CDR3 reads TGTGCCAGCAGTCAGGGGACTAGCGGGAGCTCCTACAATGAGCAGTTCTTC. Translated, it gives CASSQGTSGSSYNEQFF.

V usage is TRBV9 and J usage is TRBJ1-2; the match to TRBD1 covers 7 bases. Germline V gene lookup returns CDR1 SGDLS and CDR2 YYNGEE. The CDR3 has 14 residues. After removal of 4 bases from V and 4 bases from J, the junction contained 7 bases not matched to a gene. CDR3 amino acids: CASSPRTGAYGYTF. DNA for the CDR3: TGTGCCAGCAGCCCCAGGACAGGAGCCTATGGCTACACCTTC.

The CDR3 sequence: CASSQEFEGSGQETQYF. The DNA for the CDR3 is TGCGCCAGCAGCCAAGAGTTTGAGGGGAGCGGCCAAGAGACCCAGTACTTC. This rearrangement joins TRBV4-3 to TRBJ2-5, with D perhaps assigned TRBD1 or TRBD2 (5 bases each). The CDR3 runs 17 residues. Germline V gives CDR1 LGHNA, CDR2 YSLEER. Trimming pared 0 bases from V and 1 base from J, leaving 15 bases between.

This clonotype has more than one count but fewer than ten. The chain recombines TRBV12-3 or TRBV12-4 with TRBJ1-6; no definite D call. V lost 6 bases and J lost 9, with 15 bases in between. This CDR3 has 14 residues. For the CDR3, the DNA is TGTGCCAGCAGCCGGCCCGTACCGGCTTCACCCCTCCACTTT. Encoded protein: CASSRPVPASPLHF.

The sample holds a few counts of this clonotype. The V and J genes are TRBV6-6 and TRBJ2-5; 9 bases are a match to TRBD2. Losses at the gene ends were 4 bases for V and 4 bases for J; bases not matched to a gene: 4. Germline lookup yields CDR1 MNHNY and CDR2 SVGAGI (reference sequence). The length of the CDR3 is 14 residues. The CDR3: CASSWAGGPETQYF. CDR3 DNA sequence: TGTGCCAGCAGTTGGGCGGGGGGGCCAGAGACCCAGTACTTC.

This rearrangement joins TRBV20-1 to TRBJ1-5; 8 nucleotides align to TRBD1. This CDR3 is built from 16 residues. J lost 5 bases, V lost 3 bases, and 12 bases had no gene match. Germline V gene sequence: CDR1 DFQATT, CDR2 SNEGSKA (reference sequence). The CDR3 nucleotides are TGCAGTGCTAGTGATACCGGACAGGGAGGGGATCAGCCCCAGCATTTT. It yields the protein CSASDTGQGGDQPQHF.

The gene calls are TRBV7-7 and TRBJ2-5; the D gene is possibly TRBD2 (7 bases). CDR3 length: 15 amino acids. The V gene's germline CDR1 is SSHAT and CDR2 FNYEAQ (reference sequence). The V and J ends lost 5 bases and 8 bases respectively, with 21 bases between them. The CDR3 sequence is CASSISGDRGRTQYF. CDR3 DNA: TGTGCCAGCAGCATCAGCGGGGATCGGGGGCGAACCCAGTACTTC.

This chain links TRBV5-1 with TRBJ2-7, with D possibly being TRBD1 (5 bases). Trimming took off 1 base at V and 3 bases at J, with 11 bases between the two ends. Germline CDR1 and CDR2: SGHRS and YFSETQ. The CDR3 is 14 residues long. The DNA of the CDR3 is TGCGCCAGCAGCTTGCAACAAGGGGTCTACGAGCAGTACTTC. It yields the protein CASSLQQGVYEQYF.

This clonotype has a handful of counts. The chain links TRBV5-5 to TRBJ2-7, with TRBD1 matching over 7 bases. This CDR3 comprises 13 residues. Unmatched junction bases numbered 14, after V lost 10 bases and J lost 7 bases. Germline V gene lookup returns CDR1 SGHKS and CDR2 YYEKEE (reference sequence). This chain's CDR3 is CARGRGGRGEQYF. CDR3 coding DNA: TGTGCCCGCGGTAGAGGGGGCCGAGGGGAGCAGTACTTC.

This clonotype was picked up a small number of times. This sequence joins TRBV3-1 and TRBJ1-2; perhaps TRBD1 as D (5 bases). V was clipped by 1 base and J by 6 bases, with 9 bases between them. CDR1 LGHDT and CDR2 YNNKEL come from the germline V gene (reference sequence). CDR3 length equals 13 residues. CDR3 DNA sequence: TGTGCCAGCAGCCAAGTCTCCAGGGATGGCTACACCTTC. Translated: CASSQVSRDGYTF.

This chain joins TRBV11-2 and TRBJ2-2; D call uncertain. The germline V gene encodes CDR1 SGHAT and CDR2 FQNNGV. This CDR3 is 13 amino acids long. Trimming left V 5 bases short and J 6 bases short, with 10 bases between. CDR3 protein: CASSPAIAGELFF. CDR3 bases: TGTGCCAGCAGCCCAGCTATTGCCGGGGAGCTGTTTTTT.

CDR3 amino acids: CASSSGTAGKLFF. DNA of the CDR3: TGCGCCAGCAGCAGTGGGACGGCAGGAAAACTGTTTTTT. The chain uses TRBV5-1 and TRBJ1-4; weak D call: TRBD1 (5 bases). The CDR3 extends over 13 amino acids. V was clipped by 4 bases and J by 10 bases, with 14 bases between them. The germline V gene has CDR1 SGHRS and CDR2 YFSETQ.

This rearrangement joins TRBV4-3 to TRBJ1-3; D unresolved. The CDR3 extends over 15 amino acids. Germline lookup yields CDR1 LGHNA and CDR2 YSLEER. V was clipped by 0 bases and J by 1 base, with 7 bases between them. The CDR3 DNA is TGCGCCAGCAGCCAAGACTGGGGATCTGGAAACACCATATATTTT. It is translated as CASSQDWGSGNTIYF.

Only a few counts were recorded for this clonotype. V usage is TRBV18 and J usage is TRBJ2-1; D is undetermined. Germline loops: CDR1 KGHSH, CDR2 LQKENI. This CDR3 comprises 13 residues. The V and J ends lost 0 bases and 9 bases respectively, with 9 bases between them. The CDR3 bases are TGTGCCAGCTCACCACCCGGCCCTCCTGAGCAGTTCTTC. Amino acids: CASSPPGPPEQFF.